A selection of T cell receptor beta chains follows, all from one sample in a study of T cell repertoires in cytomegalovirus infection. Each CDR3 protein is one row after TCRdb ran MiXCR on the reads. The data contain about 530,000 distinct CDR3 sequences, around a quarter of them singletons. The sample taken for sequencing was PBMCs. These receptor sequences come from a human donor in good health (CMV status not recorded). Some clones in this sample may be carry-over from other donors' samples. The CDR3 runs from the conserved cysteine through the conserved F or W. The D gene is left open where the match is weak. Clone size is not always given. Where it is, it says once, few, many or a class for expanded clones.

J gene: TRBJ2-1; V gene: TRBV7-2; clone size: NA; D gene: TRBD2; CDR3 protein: CASSPLPGGPHIEQFF; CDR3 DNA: TGTGCCAGCAGCCCGCTGCCGGGAGGGCCCCACATTGAGCAGTTCTTC
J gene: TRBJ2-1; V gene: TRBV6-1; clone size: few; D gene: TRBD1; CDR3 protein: CASSYRTGGQFF; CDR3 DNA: TGTGCCAGCAGTTACCGGACAGGGGGGCAGTTCTTC
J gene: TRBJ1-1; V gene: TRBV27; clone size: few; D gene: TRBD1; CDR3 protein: CASSSPRDRGWNTEAFF; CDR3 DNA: TGTGCCAGCAGTTCACCCCGGGACAGGGGTTGGAACACTGAAGCTTTCTTT
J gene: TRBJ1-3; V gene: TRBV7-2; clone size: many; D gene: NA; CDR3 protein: CASSRHAVPGQTASGNTIYF; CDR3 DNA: TGTGCCAGCAGCCGACATGCCGTACCGGGACAAACGGCCTCTGGAAACACCATATATTTT
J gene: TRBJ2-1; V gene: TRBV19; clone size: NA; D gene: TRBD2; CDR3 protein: CASSIVSSGRGEQFF; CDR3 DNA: TGTGCCAGTAGTATTGTTTCTAGCGGGAGAGGTGAGCAGTTCTTC
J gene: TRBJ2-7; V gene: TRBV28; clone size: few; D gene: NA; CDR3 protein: CASQQGYYEQYF; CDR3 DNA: TGTGCCAGCCAGCAGGGGTACTACGAGCAGTACTTC
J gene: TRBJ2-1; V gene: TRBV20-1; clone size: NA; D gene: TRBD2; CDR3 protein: CSARGLAGGRGGNEQFF; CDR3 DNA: TGCAGTGCTAGAGGACTAGCGGGAGGGCGAGGTGGCAATGAGCAGTTCTTC
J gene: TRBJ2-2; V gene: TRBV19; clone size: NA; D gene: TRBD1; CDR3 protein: CASGNRGQVGELFF; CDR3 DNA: TGTGCCAGTGGGAACAGGGGGCAGGTCGGGGAGCTGTTTTTT
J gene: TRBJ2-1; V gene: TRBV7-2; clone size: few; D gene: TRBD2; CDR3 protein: CASSLQVAGSNEQFF; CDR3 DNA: TGTGCCAGCAGCTTACAGGTAGCGGGTTCCAATGAGCAGTTCTTC
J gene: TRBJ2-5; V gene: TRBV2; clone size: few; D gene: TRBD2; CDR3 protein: CASSVGLAGQETQYF; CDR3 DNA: TGTGCCAGCAGTGTGGGGTTAGCGGGACAAGAGACCCAGTACTTC
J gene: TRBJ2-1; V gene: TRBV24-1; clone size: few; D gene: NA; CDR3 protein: CATSRAGSNEQFF; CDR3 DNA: TGTGCCACCAGTAGGGCAGGGAGCAATGAGCAGTTCTTC
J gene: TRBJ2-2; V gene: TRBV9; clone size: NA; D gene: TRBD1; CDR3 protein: CASSVDLRQGPTGELFF; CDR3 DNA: TGTGCCAGCAGCGTAGATCTGAGACAGGGCCCCACCGGGGAGCTGTTTTTT
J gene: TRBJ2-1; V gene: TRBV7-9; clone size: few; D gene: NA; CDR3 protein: CASSQTSRGPYNEQFF; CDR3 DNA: TGTGCCAGCAGCCAAACATCGAGGGGACCCTACAATGAGCAGTTCTTC
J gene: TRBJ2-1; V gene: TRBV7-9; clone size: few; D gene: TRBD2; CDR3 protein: CASSSREGLLTYNEQFF; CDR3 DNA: TGTGCCAGCAGCTCCCGTGAGGGACTACTCACCTACAATGAGCAGTTCTTC
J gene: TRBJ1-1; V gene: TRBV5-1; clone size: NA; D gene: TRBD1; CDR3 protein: CASQGGGPVYTEAFF; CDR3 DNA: TGCGCCTCCCAGGGGGGGGGGCCGGTGTACACTGAAGCTTTCTTT
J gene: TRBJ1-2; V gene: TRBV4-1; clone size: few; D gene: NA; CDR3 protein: CASSQGGLLGYTF; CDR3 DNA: TGCGCCAGCAGCCAGGGGGGCCTTCTTGGCTACACCTTC
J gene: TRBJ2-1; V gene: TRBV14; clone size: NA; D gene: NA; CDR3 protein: CASSQEGNTFFSDEQFF; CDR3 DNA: TGTGCCAGCAGCCAAGAGGGCAATACATTCTTTTCGGATGAGCAGTTCTTC